This TCR beta chain was found in a study of blood T cell repertoires in COVID-19. The wider study: Some COVID-19 samples were acute and others convalescent; all came from the United States, Italy and Spain.

This CDR3 is 16 amino acids long. Germline V gives CDR1 MDHEN, CDR2 SYDVKM. V was clipped by 5 bases and J by 9 bases, with 20 bases between them. Per the original methods: Estimation of nucleated cell counts was performed using reference gene primer amplification. The data were produced by immunoSEQ multiplex PCR, yet TCRdb's version contains in-frame clones alone and is incomplete. Clone size and V and J calls were adopted from that table, with D and trimming inferred from the DNA. The table has roughly 400,000 clones, about 90% seen once. Donors in Cohort 3 who had recovered were those with two negative PCRs, healthcare professional clearance, or resolution of their symptoms.

This TCR was sampled from a woman in her thirties who had recovered from COVID-19. The sequencing sample was made of PBMCs or T cells enriched from blood (not recorded which). This chain links TRBV28 with TRBJ1-6, with D uncertain. The CDR3 region has the DNA TGTGCCAGCAGTCCCCACTCCCCTATGAACCTTTCACCCCTCCACTTT. The encoded protein is CASSPHSPMNLSPLHF.